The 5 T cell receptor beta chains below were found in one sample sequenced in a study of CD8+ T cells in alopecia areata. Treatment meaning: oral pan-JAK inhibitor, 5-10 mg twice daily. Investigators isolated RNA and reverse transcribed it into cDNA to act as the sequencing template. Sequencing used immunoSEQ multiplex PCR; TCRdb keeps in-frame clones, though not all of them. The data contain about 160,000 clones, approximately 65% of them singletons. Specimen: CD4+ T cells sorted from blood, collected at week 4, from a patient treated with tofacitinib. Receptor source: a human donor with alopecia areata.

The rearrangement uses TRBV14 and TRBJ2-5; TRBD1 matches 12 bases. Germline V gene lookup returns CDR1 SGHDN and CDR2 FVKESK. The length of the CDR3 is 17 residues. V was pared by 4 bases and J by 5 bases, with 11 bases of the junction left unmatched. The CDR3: CASSPPAGTGGVETQYF. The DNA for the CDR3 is TGTGCCAGCAGCCCCCCTGCCGGGACAGGGGGCGTCGAGACCCAGTACTTC. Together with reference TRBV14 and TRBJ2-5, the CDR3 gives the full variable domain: EAGVTQFPSHSVIEKGQTVTLRCDPISGHDNLYWYRRVMGKEIKFLLHFVKESKQDESGMPNNRFLAERTGGTYSTLKVQPAELEDSGVYFCASSPPAGTGGVETQYFGPGTRLLVL.

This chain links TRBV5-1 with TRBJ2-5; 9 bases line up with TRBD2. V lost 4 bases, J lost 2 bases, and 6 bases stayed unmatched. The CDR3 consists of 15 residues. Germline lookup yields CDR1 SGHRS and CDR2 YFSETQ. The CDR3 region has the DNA TGCGCCAGCAGCCCCCTGAGCGGGGGGCAAGAGACCCAGTACTTC. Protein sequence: CASSPLSGGQETQYF.

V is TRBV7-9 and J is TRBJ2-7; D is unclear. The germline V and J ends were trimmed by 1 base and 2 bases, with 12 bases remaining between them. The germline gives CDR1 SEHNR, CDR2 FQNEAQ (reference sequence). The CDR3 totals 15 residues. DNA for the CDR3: TGTGCCAGCAGCTTAGAGGCCGACCGGGCCTACGAGCAGTACTTC. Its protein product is CASSLEADRAYEQYF.

CDR3 sequence: CSVVRVPETQYF. The CDR3 DNA reads TGCAGCGTGGTACGGGTACCGGAGACCCAGTACTTC. The gene calls are TRBV29-1 and TRBJ2-5; D gene unclear. Trimming left V 6 bases short and J 5 bases short, with 13 bases between. Germline loops: CDR1 SQVTM, CDR2 ANQGSEA. The CDR3 loop spans 12 amino acids.

The CDR3, as DNA: TGTGCCAGCAGCATACTAGCGGGGGTGAACACAGATACGCAGTATTTT. Protein product: CASSILAGVNTDTQYF. The V call is TRBV9, the J call TRBJ2-3; 11 bases agree with TRBD2. Trimming took 4 bases from V and 2 from J; bases not matched to a gene: 6. The CDR3 is 16 amino acids. CDR1 and CDR2 (germline): SGDLS, YYNGEE.